This T cell receptor (beta chain) was recovered during a study of long-term antiretroviral therapy in people with HIV. Study context: Of all samples, the earliest predate the 2015 immediate-ART recommendation by about a decade. Study-wide points: It was not possible to obtain data on ART adherence, viral resistance or therapy changes.

Germline lookup yields CDR1 SEHNR and CDR2 FQNEAQ (reference sequence). Germline trimming cut 5 bases from V and 0 bases from J; bases unmatched to any gene: 8. The CDR3 is 17 residues long. Every donor had one or more pre-ART and two or more post-ART PBMC samples. In the case of this clone: Its matching antigen is unknown.

Survey level was the resolution at which the v3.0 immunoSEQ assay ran. Libraries were prepared by immunoSEQ multiplex PCR; TCRdb keeps only in-frame clonotypes and omits some of them. Among approximately 24,000 clones listed, around 90% were seen once. This TCR was recovered from a man aged 25 to 40 with HIV. Material: unsorted PBMCs, obtained around 4.5 years after starting antiretroviral therapy. The V call is TRBV7-9, the J call TRBJ2-2, with TRBD1 identical over 8 bases. Written as DNA, the CDR3 is TGTGCCAGCAGCCCAGGGGGCTTCCTATCGAACACCGGGGAGCTGTTTTTT. Translation: CASSPGGFLSNTGELFF. Combining the CDR3 with reference TRBV7-9 and TRBJ2-2 gives the whole variable domain DTGVSQNPRHKITKRGQNVTFRCDPISEHNRLYWYRQTLGQGPEFLTYFQNEAQLEKSRLLSDRFSAERPKGSFSTLEIQRTEQGDSAMYLCASSPGGFLSNTGELFFGEGSRLTVL.